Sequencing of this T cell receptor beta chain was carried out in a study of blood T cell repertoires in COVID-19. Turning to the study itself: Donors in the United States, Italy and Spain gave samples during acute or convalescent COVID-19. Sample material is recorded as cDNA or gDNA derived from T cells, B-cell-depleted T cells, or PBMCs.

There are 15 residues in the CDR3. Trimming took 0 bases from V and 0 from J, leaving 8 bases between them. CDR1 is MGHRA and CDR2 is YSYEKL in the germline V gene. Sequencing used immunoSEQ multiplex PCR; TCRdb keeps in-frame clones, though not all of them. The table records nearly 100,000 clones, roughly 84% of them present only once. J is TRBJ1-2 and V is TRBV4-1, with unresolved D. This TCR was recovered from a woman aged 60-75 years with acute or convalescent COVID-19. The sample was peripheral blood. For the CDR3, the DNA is TGCGCCAGCAGCCAAGATCTCAGAACTAACTATGGCTACACCTTC. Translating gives CASSQDLRTNYGYTF.